These 19 T cell receptor beta chains were all obtained from the same sample, sequenced in a study of shared clonotypes between healthy human individuals. The assay was immunoSEQ multiplex PCR, and TCRdb's table has in-frame clones only and misses some. The sample yields 2 million to 2.5 million clones, approximately 93% seen once. The sequenced sample was naive CD4+ T cells from PBMCs. As for subset: CD45RA+ positively selected. The receptors were gathered from a man aged 18 to 29 in good health. Some clones in this sample may be carry-over from other donors' samples.

This chain uses TRBV20-1 with TRBJ2-1; D is ambiguous. V was clipped by 6 bases and J by 8 bases, with 8 bases between them. Germline CDR1 reads DFQATT; CDR2 reads SNEGSKA (reference sequence). The CDR3 runs 10 residues. CDR3 coding DNA: TGCAGTGCCCCAATCCATGAGCAGTTCTTC. Amino acid sequence: CSAPIHEQFF.

The chain has TRBV9 and TRBJ2-5, with a possible D match to TRBD1 (6 bases). Germline CDR1 reads SGDLS; CDR2 reads YYNGEE. Trimming shortened V by 1 base and J by 3 bases, and 10 bases separated the two germline ends. The CDR3 is made up of 14 amino acids. CDR3 sequence reads: CASSVSQGKETQYF. The DNA of the CDR3 is TGTGCCAGCAGCGTATCACAGGGAAAAGAGACCCAGTACTTC.

Notes on this clone: Other DNA sequences in this sample translate to the same CDR3. The genes are TRBV28 and TRBJ2-7, with D perhaps TRBD2 (5 bases). CDR1 is MDHEN, CDR2 SYDVKM, per germline. V lost 8 bases, J lost 3 bases, and 11 bases lay in between. The CDR3 loop spans 12 amino acids. As DNA, the CDR3 is TGTGCCAGCCGGGGTCTTGGCTACGAGCAGTACTTC. Its protein is CASRGLGYEQYF.

The V gene is TRBV28, the J gene TRBJ2-7; 7 bases match TRBD1. The CDR3 extends over 14 amino acids. The germline CDR1 and CDR2 sequences are MDHEN and SYDVKM. V gave up 8 bases and J gave up 2 bases; unmatched junction bases: 9. The CDR3 reads CASRPGQDPYEQYF. The CDR3 nucleotides read TGTGCCAGCCGCCCCGGACAGGATCCCTACGAGCAGTACTTC.

This clone was observed a handful of times. The chain has TRBV4-1 and TRBJ1-1; a weak D match, TRBD1 (6 bases). The CDR3 spans 14 residues. With 0 bases removed from V and 1 base from J, the gap between germline ends came to 6 bases. Germline V gene sequence: CDR1 MGHRA, CDR2 YSYEKL. CDR3 region: CASSQETGNTEAFF. CDR3 in DNA: TGCGCCAGCAGCCAAGAGACAGGGAACACTGAAGCTTTCTTT.

The chain uses TRBV5-6 and TRBJ2-3; 10 nucleotides match TRBD2. The J segment lost 3 bases and the V segment lost 4 bases, leaving 5 bases of the junction unmatched. Per the germline V gene, CDR1 is SGHDT and CDR2 is YYEEEE. The CDR3 is 15 residues long. Written as DNA, the CDR3 is TGTGCCAGCAGCGACGGACTAGCGGAGACAGATACGCAGTATTTT. It specifies CASSDGLAETDTQYF.

The rearrangement uses TRBV28 and TRBJ2-3; the D gene could be TRBD1 or TRBD2 (5 bases each). Per germline, CDR1 MDHEN and CDR2 SYDVKM. V was pared by 6 bases and J by 6 bases, with 16 bases between. This CDR3 region has 14 residues. The CDR3 reads CASSRDGRGDTQYF. The DNA of the CDR3 is TGTGCCAGCAGCCGGGACGGACGGGGCGATACGCAGTATTTT.

The rearrangement links TRBV7-8 to TRBJ1-2; 8 nucleotides match TRBD1. The V gene end was trimmed by 5 bases and the J gene end by 0 bases; junction bases not matched to a gene: 8. CDR3 length: 16 residues. Germline lookup yields CDR1 SGHVS and CDR2 FQNEAQ. The CDR3, as DNA: TGTGCCAGCAGCCCCACAGGGGGGAGAGCTAACTATGGCTACACCTTC. It encodes CASSPTGGRANYGYTF.

This chain joins TRBV6-6 and TRBJ2-1; 8 nucleotides match TRBD1. V lost 5 bases, J lost 3 bases, and 6 bases stayed unmatched. This CDR3 has 15 residues. Germline loops: CDR1 MNHNY, CDR2 SVGAGI (reference sequence). The CDR3 nucleotides are TGTGCCAGCAGTACCCGACAGGGGAACTACAATGAGCAGTTCTTC. This gives the protein CASSTRQGNYNEQFF.

V and J are TRBV11-2 and TRBJ1-4; 7 nucleotides align to TRBD1. The CDR3 is made up of 17 amino acids. The V and J ends lost 3 bases and 1 base, in that order; junction bases with no gene match: 8. Germline V CDR1 and CDR2: SGHAT, FQNNGV. The CDR3 bases are TGTGCCAGCAGCTTCGACAGGGTCGACGGAACTAATGAAAAACTGTTTTTT. Translating gives CASSFDRVDGTNEKLFF. Full variable domain (missing parts from reference TRBV11-2 and TRBJ1-4): EAGVAQSPRYKIIEKRQSVAFWCNPISGHATLYWYQQILGQGPKLLIQFQNNGVVDDSQLPKDRFSAERLKGVDSTLKIQPAKLEDSAVYLCASSFDRVDGTNEKLFFGSGTQLSVL.

CDR3 loop: CASTRDLNTIYF. The CDR3 nucleotides are TGTGCCAGCACGAGGGACCTTAACACCATATATTTT. The chain combines TRBV25-1 with TRBJ1-3, with D perhaps TRBD1 (5 bases). Between the trimmed V and J ends, which lost 7 bases and 7 bases, there was a span of 11 bases. The V gene's germline CDR1 is MGHDK and CDR2 SYGVNS. The CDR3 is 12 residues long.

The V and J genes are TRBV19 and TRBJ2-3; no reliable D call. Trimming cost V 8 bases and J 2 bases, with 11 bases left between them. There are 13 residues in the CDR3. Germline values: CDR1 LNHDA, CDR2 SQIVND (reference sequence). CDR3 sequence reads: CASVDWATDTQYF. Written as DNA, the CDR3 is TGTGCCAGTGTAGATTGGGCCACAGATACGCAGTATTTT.

The chain is built from TRBV28 and TRBJ2-7; 9 bases align to TRBD2. This CDR3 comprises 13 residues. V lost 8 bases and J lost 3; bases outside the gene matches: 5. Looked up from germline, CDR1 is MDHEN and CDR2 is SYDVKM. The CDR3 DNA follows: TGTGCCAGCGGTTCTAGCGGGATCTACGAGCAGTACTTC. The encoded protein is CASGSSGIYEQYF. The full variable domain, in which reference TRBV28 and TRBJ2-7 provide the parts outside the CDR3, is DVKVTQSSRYLVKRTGEKVFLECVQDMDHENMFWYRQDPGLGLRLIYFSYDVKMKEKGDIPEGYSVSREKKERFSLILESASTNQTSMYLCASGSSGIYEQYFGPGTRLTVT.

The chain has TRBV5-4 and TRBJ2-5; no firm D call. The CDR3 has 13 residues. Between the trimmed V and J ends, which lost 4 bases and 5 bases, there was a span of 12 bases. Germline CDR1 and CDR2: SGHNT and YYREEE (reference sequence). This chain's CDR3 is CASSDVNGETQYF. In nucleotides, the CDR3 is TGTGCCAGCAGCGACGTCAATGGGGAGACCCAGTACTTC.

The chain carries TRBV5-8 and TRBJ1-5, with no clear D. The ends were cut back, 2 bases at V and 0 bases at J, with 9 bases in the middle. Germline CDR1 reads SGHTS; CDR2 reads YDEGEE. The length of the CDR3 is 15 residues. The CDR3 nucleotides are TGTGCCAGCAGCTTCGGACTGTCTAGCAATCAGCCCCAGCATTTT. This codes for CASSFGLSSNQPQHF.

The rearrangement uses TRBV9 and TRBJ1-2, with a weak D call TRBD1 (5 bases). CDR3 length equals 14 residues. Between the trimmed V and J ends, which lost 3 bases and 3 bases, there was a span of 12 bases. In germline, CDR1 is SGDLS, CDR2 YYNGEE. The DNA for the CDR3 is TGTGCCAGCAGCGCCCCCAGGGCCCACTATGGCTACACCTTC. Translating it yields CASSAPRAHYGYTF.

This chain connects TRBV7-8 to TRBJ2-7; no reliable D call. Germline assignment: CDR1 SGHVS and CDR2 FQNEAQ. The CDR3 contains 16 residues. V lost 4 bases and J 2 bases, leaving 18 bases between the germline ends. CDR3 nucleotides: TGTGCCAGCAGCTCCGGGCGTACTTCCTCCCCCTACGAGCAGTACTTC. It encodes CASSSGRTSSPYEQYF.

V and J are TRBV18 and TRBJ2-7; D call uncertain. From germline, CDR1 is KGHSH and CDR2 LQKENI. Trimming removed 6 bases at V and 5 bases at J, with 8 bases between. The CDR3 length is 11 residues. This CDR3 reads CASSDWDEQYF. CDR3 nucleotides: TGTGCCAGCTCTGACTGGGACGAGCAGTACTTC. Filled out from reference TRBV18 and TRBJ2-7, the complete variable domain reads NAGVMQNPRHLVRRRGQEARLRCSPMKGHSHVYWYRQLPEEGLKFMVYLQKENIIDESGMPKERFSAEFPKEGPSILRIQQVVRGDSAAYFCASSDWDEQYFGPGTRLTVT.

V is TRBV28 and J is TRBJ1-5, with TRBD1 matching 9 bases. From germline, CDR1 is MDHEN and CDR2 SYDVKM. This CDR3 region has 19 residues. Trimming cost V 3 bases and J 0 bases; bases outside gene matches: 12. The CDR3 loop is CASSFVRDRATYSNQPQHF. For the CDR3, the DNA is TGTGCCAGCAGTTTCGTGCGGGACAGGGCGACCTATAGCAATCAGCCCCAGCATTTT. Full variable domain (missing parts from reference TRBV28 and TRBJ1-5): DVKVTQSSRYLVKRTGEKVFLECVQDMDHENMFWYRQDPGLGLRLIYFSYDVKMKEKGDIPEGYSVSREKKERFSLILESASTNQTSMYLCASSFVRDRATYSNQPQHFGDGTRLSIL.